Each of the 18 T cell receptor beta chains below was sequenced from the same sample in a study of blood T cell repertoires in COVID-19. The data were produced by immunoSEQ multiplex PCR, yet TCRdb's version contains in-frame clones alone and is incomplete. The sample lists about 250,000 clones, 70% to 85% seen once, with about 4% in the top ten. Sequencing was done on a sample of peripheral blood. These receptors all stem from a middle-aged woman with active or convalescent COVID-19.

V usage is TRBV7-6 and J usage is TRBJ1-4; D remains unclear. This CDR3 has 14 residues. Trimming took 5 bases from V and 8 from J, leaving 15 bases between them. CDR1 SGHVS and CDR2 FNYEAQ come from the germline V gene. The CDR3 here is CASSRMGSREKLFF. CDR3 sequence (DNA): TGTGCCAGCAGCCGGATGGGCAGTAGAGAAAAACTGTTTTTT.

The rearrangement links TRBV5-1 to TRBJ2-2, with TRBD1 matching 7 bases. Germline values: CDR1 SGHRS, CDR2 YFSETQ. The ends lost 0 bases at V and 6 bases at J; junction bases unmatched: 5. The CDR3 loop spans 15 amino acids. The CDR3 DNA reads TGCGCCAGCAGCTTGGTGACAGGGTCGTCCGGGGAGCTGTTTTTT. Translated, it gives CASSLVTGSSGELFF.

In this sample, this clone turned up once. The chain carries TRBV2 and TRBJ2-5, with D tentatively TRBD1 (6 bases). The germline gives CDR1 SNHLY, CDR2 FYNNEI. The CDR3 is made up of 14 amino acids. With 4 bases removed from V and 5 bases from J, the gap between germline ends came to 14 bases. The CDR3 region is CASSVNRVGETQYF. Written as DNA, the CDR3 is TGTGCCAGCAGTGTAAACAGGGTGGGCGAGACCCAGTACTTC.

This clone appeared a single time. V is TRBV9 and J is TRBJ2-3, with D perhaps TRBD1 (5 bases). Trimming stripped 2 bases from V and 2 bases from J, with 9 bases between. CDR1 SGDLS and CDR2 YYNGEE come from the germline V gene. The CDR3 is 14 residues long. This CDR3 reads CASSVTDITDTQYF. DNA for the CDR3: TGTGCCAGCAGCGTGACAGACATCACAGATACGCAGTATTTT.

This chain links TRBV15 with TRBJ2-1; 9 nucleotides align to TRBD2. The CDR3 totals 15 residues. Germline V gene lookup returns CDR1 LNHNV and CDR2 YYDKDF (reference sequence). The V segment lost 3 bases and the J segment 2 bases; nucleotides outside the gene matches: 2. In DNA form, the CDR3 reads TGTGCCACCAGCAGGGAGCGGGGGGCCTACAATGAGCAGTTCTTC. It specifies CATSRERGAYNEQFF.

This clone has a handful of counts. DNA for the CDR3: TGTGCCACCACGAAGTCGGGAGTGGACACCGGGGAGCTGTTTTTT. Protein product: CATTKSGVDTGELFF. This chain links TRBV19 with TRBJ2-2; tentatively, D is TRBD2 (6 bases). Per the germline V gene, CDR1 is LNHDA and CDR2 is SQIVND (reference sequence). V was clipped by 10 bases and J by 3 bases, with 18 bases between them. CDR3 length equals 15 residues.

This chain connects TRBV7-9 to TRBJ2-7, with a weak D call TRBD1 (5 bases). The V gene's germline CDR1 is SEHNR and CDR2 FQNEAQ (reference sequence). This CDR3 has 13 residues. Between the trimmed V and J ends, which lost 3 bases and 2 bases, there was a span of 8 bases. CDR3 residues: CASSFGATYEQYF. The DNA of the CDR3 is TGTGCCAGCAGCTTTGGGGCTACCTACGAGCAGTACTTC.

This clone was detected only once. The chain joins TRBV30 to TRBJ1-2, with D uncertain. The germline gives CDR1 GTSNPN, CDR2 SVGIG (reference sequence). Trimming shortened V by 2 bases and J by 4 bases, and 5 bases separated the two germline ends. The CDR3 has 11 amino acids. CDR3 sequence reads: CAWSPSYGYTF. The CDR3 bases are TGTGCCTGGAGTCCGTCCTATGGCTACACCTTC.

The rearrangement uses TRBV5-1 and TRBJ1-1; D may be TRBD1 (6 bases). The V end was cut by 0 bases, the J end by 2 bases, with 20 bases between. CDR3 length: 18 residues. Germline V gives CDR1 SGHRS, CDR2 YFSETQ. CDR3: CASSLVVPQGWINTEAFF. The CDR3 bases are TGCGCCAGCAGCTTGGTGGTCCCACAGGGTTGGATAAACACTGAAGCTTTCTTT.

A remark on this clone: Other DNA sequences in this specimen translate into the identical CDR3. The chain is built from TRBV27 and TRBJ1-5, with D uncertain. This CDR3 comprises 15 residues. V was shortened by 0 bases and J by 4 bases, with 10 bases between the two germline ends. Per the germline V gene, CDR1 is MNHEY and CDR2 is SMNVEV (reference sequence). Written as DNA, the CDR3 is TGTGCCAGCAGTTTATCCGGTACGGGGAATCAGCCCCAGCATTTT. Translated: CASSLSGTGNQPQHF.

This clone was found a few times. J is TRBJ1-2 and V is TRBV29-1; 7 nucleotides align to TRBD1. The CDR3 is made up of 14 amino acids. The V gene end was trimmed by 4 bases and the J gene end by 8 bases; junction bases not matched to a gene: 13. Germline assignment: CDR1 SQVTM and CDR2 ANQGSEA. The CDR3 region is CSVARQGLQEGYTF. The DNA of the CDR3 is TGCAGCGTTGCTCGACAGGGACTTCAGGAGGGCTACACCTTC.

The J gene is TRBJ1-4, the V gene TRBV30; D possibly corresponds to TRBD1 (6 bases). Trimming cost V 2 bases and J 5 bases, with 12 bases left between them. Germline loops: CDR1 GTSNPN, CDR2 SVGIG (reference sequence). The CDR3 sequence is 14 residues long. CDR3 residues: CAWSRLGANEKLFF. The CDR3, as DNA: TGTGCCTGGAGTCGGTTGGGGGCGAATGAAAAACTGTTTTTT.

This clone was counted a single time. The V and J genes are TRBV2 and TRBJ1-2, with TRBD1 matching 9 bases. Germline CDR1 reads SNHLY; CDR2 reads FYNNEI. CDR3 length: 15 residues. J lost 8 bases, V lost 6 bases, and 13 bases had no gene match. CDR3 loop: CASRAPGQGSQGYTF. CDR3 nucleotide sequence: TGTGCCAGCAGGGCACCGGGACAGGGATCCCAAGGCTACACCTTC.

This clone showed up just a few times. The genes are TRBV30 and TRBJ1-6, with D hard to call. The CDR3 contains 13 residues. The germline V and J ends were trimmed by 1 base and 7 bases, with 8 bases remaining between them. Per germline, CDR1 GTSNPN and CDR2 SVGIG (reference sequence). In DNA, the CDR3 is TGTGCCTGGAGTGGAGCTAGGAATTCACCCCTCCACTTT. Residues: CAWSGARNSPLHF.

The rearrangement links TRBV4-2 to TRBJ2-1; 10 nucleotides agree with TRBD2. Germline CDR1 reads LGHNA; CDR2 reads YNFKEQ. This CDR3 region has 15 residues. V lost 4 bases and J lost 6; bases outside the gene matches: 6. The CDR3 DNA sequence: TGTGCCAGCAGCCGGACTAGCGGCCTAGGCAATGAGCAGTTCTTC. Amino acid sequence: CASSRTSGLGNEQFF.

The CDR3 reads CATSTRRGEAEAFF. The CDR3, as DNA: TGTGCCACCAGCACCAGGCGGGGGGAGGCTGAAGCTTTCTTT. J is TRBJ1-1 and V is TRBV15; a possible D gene is TRBD1 (5 bases). V lost 4 bases, J lost 6 bases, and 15 bases lay in between. Germline lookup yields CDR1 LNHNV and CDR2 YYDKDF (reference sequence). The CDR3 has 14 residues.

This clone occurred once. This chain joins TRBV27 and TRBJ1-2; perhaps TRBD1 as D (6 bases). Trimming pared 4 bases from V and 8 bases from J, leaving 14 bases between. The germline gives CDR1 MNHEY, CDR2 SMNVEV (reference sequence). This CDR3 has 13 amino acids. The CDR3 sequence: CASSSRGGEGYTF. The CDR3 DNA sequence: TGTGCCAGCAGTTCAAGGGGGGGGGAGGGCTACACCTTC.

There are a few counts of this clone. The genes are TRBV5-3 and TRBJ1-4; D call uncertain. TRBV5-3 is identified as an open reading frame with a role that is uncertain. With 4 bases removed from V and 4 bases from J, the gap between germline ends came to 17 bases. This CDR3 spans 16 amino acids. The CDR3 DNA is TGTGCCAGAAGCCCTAACGCGGCAGTCGATAATGAAAAACTGTTTTTT. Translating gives CARSPNAAVDNEKLFF.